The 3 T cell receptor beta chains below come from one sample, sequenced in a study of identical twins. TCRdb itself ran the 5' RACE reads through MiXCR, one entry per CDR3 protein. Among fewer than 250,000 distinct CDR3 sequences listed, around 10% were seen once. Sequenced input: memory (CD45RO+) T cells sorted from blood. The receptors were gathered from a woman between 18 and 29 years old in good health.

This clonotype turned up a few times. Written as DNA, the CDR3 is TGCAGTGCTAGAGATCAGATTCAGCCCCAGCATTTT. Its protein product is CSARDQIQPQHF. V usage is TRBV20-1 and J usage is TRBJ1-5, with D hard to call. V lost 0 bases and J lost 6, with 6 bases in between. The CDR3 runs 12 residues. CDR1 is DFQATT and CDR2 is SNEGSKA in the germline V gene (reference sequence).

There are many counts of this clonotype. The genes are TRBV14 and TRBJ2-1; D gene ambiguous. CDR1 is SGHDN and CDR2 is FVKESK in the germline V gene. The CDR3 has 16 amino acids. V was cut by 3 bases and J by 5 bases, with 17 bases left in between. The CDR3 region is CASSQYRRSLHNEQFF. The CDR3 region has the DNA TGTGCCAGCAGCCAGTACCGGCGGAGTCTACACAATGAGCAGTTCTTC.

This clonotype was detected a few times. CDR3 residues: CATSNVSGWFF. The CDR3 nucleotides read TGTGCCACCAGCAATGTGTCAGGGTGGTTCTTC. The chain recombines TRBV15 with TRBJ2-1; tentative D call: TRBD1 (5 bases). Germline values: CDR1 LNHNV, CDR2 YYDKDF (reference sequence). Trimming pared 4 bases from V and 15 bases from J, leaving 13 bases between. This CDR3 comprises 11 residues.